This T cell receptor (beta chain) appears in the sequencing data of a study of blood T cell repertoires in COVID-19. The wider study: COVID-19 samples from acute and convalescent phases originated in the United States, Italy and Spain. Sample material is recorded as cDNA or gDNA derived from T cells, B-cell-depleted T cells, or PBMCs.

The length of the CDR3 is 14 residues. V was shortened by 0 bases and J by 4 bases, with 8 bases between the two germline ends. Germline assignment: CDR1 SGHRS and CDR2 YFSETQ. Original data processing: Amplification from reference gene primers served as the basis for estimated nucleated cell counts. Using immunoSEQ multiplex PCR, the repertoire was profiled, and TCRdb retains in-frame clones only, with some absent. Clonal size and the V and J genes are those of that table, whereas D and trimming came from the DNA. The sample includes some 200,000 clones, 80% to 90% of them seen just once. Sequenced input: peripheral blood. This sequence was found in a man in his fifties with acute or convalescent COVID-19. J is TRBJ1-3 and V is TRBV5-1, with D perhaps TRBD1 (5 bases). The chain's CDR3 is CASSLATAGNTIYF. CDR3 nucleotide sequence: TGCGCCAGCAGCTTGGCGACAGCCGGAAACACCATATATTTT.